The present T cell receptor beta chain was sequenced within a study of blood T cell repertoires in COVID-19. This CDR3 has 14 amino acids. J was trimmed by 5 bases and V by 4 bases; bases with no gene match: 5. Germline assignment: CDR1 LNHDA and CDR2 SQIVND (reference sequence). Some clones are missing from TCRdb's copy, which holds only in-frame ones; the method was immunoSEQ multiplex PCR. The data hold 150,000 to 200,000 clones, with 75% to 85% observed a single time. The clonotype comes from a woman aged 55-70 years who had recovered from COVID-19. Sequencing was done on a sample of PBMCs or T cells enriched from blood (not recorded which). The chain carries TRBV19 and TRBJ2-5; 9 nucleotides align to TRBD1. CDR3 amino acids: CASSRDRESETQYF. The CDR3 coding sequence is TGTGCCAGTAGTAGGGACAGGGAGTCGGAGACCCAGTACTTC. Looking up the rest from reference TRBV19 and TRBJ2-5 gives the full variable domain: DGGITQSPKYLFRKEGQNVTLSCEQNLNHDAMYWYRQDPGQGLRLIYYSQIVNDFQKGDIAEGYSVSREKKESFPLTVTSAQKNPTAFYLCASSRDRESETQYFGPGTRLLVL.